This T cell receptor beta chain was observed in a study of OX40 agonist ivuxolimab in advanced cancers. Study information: Six ivuxolimab dose levels, 0.01 to 10 mg/kg, were given intravenously every 2 weeks. The dose-escalation cohort had hepatocellular carcinoma, melanoma, renal cell or head and neck cancer. A history of anti-PD-1, anti-PD-L1 or anti-CTLA-4 therapy was acceptable, and over 35% had some.

Between the trimmed V and J ends, which lost 2 bases and 4 bases, there was a span of 14 bases. The CDR3 has 16 amino acids. Germline V gene sequence: CDR1 MNHEY, CDR2 SVGAGI. Measured with immunoSEQ multiplex PCR; TCRdb has only the in-frame clones, and not every one. The sample lists around 72,000 clones; about 81% were seen once. Baseline, cycle 4 day 1, and cycle 7 day 1 were the blood sampling points. The sequence derives from an adult with an advanced solid tumor such as melanoma, head and neck, liver or kidney cancer. The V gene is TRBV6-5, the J gene TRBJ2-2; a weak D match, TRBD1 (6 bases). Sequenced material: CD4+ or CD8+ T cells sorted from blood, taken in a trial of the OX40 agonist ivuxolimab. CDR3 sequence (DNA): TGTGCCAGCAGTTACGGGCAGGGGATGGGCACCGGGGAGCTGTTTTTT. Translated, it gives CASSYGQGMGTGELFF.